These T cell receptor beta chains were read from a single sample in a study of blood T cell repertoires in COVID-19. TCRdb's copy holds only in-frame clones and misses some; the assay was immunoSEQ multiplex PCR. The sample has hundreds of thousands of clones, 70% to 90% seen once. The sequencing sample was made of peripheral blood. All receptors come from a man aged 65 to 85 with acute or convalescent COVID-19. CDR3s include the opening cysteine and the closing phenylalanine or tryptophan. The order of the fields is V gene, clone size, D gene, J gene, CDR3 length, CDR3 DNA, CDR3 protein. D genes are given only for firm matches. The listing skips clone size in some rows; elsewhere it reads once, few, many or a size class.

TRBV12-3/TRBV12-4	.	TRBD1	TRBJ1-5	12	TGTGCCAGCAGTTTCAGGGGGGTCGGGCAGCATTTT	CASSFRGVGQHF
TRBV6-6	.	.	TRBJ1-4	15	TGTGCCAGCAGGGCTGGGACTCTCGGAGGGGAAAAACTGTTTTTT	CASRAGTLGGEKLFF
TRBV7-8	.	.	TRBJ1-5	15	TGTGCCAGCAGCCTTGACAGAAATAGCAATCAGCCCCAGCATTTT	CASSLDRNSNQPQHF
TRBV5-5	.	.	TRBJ2-7	14	TGTGCCAGCAGTTGGGGGCACAGCTCCTACGAGCAGTACTTC	CASSWGHSSYEQYF
TRBV19	.	.	TRBJ1-2	14	TGTGCCAGTACCGATCGGCCCGAGGGCAGGGGCTACACCTTC	CASTDRPEGRGYTF
TRBV18	.	TRBD1	TRBJ2-7	15	TGTGCCAGCACCCCGGGACAGGGATCTCCCTACGAGCAGTACTTC	CASTPGQGSPYEQYF
TRBV5-5	.	TRBD1	TRBJ1-2	15	TGTGCCAGCAGCTCCAGCACAGGGGGGGGATATGGCTACACCTTC	CASSSSTGGGYGYTF
TRBV3-1/TRBV3-2	.	TRBD1	TRBJ1-3	17	TGTGCCAGCAGCCACGCCCTCCACAGGGGAGGTGGAAACACCATATATTTT	CASSHALHRGGGNTIYF
TRBV15	.	.	TRBJ1-2	14	TGTGCCACCAGCAGACTAGGACAGAACTATGGCTACACCTTC	CATSRLGQNYGYTF
TRBV18	.	.	TRBJ2-1	20	TGTGCCAGCTCACCACCGGGGCACAGGTCCAGGATTAGAACCTACAATGAGCAGTTCTTC	CASSPPGHRSRIRTYNEQFF
TRBV9	once	TRBD2	TRBJ2-2	16	TGTGCCAGCAGCGTAGAGGGCGGGAGGGCCCCCGGGGAGCTGTTTTTT	CASSVEGGRAPGELFF
TRBV7-2	few	.	TRBJ1-5	12	TGTGCCAGCAGCTTAGACAGCCAGCCCCAGCATTTT	CASSLDSQPQHF
TRBV5-4	.	TRBD1	TRBJ2-3	15	TGTGCCAGCAGCTTACAGGGGGTTCAGGGAGATACGCAGTATTTT	CASSLQGVQGDTQYF
TRBV28	once	.	TRBJ1-6	18	TGTGCCAGCAGTTTGGTAGGGGTTATGGCTCCTGGAAATTCACCCCTCCACTTT	CASSLVGVMAPGNSPLHF
TRBV9	once	.	TRBJ1-1	11	TGTGCCAGCAGCGCGGGGGGTAAAGCTTTCTTT	CASSAGGKAFF
TRBV10-1	.	TRBD1	TRBJ2-3	15	TGCGCCAGCAGGAAGAGGGACAGGGGACCAGATACGCAGTATTTT	CASRKRDRGPDTQYF
TRBV18	few	TRBD1	TRBJ1-2	16	TGTGCCAGCTCACCGGCGACAGGGGGCGAAGACTATGGCTACACCTTC	CASSPATGGEDYGYTF
TRBV24-1	.	TRBD1	TRBJ2-1	18	TGTGCCACCAGTGATCCCAGTCCCGGGACAGGGTCGGTAAATGAGCAGTTCTTC	CATSDPSPGTGSVNEQFF
TRBV7-9	.	.	TRBJ2-7	19	TGTGCCAGCAGCTTAGCCCCCCGTGTTCAGCGCGGGGTTCGGTACGAGCAGTACTTC	CASSLAPRVQRGVRYEQYF
TRBV18	.	TRBD1	TRBJ1-1	13	TGTGCCAGCTCACCTGCACAGGGGACTGAAGCTTTCTTT	CASSPAQGTEAFF
TRBV7-2	.	.	TRBJ1-4	13	TGTGCCAGCAGCTTACTAACTAATGAAAAACTGTTTTTT	CASSLLTNEKLFF
TRBV7-6	.	TRBD2	TRBJ2-1	19	TGTGCCAGCAGCTCCATAGGGACTAGCGGGGGATCCGGCAAAAATGAGCAGTTCTTC	CASSSIGTSGGSGKNEQFF
TRBV4-3	.	.	TRBJ1-1	16	TGCGCCAGCAGCCAAGATTTCCGGCGGGAGAACACTGAAGCTTTCTTT	CASSQDFRRENTEAFF
TRBV2	.	.	TRBJ1-3	13	TGTGCCAGCCTCAGGGGTGGCGGAAACACCATATATTTT	CASLRGGGNTIYF
TRBV11-2	.	.	TRBJ1-3	16	TGTGCCAGCAGCTTAGAAAACAGTCCATTTGGAAACACCATATATTTT	CASSLENSPFGNTIYF
TRBV28	.	.	TRBJ2-2	15	TGTGCCAGCAGTTTGAAGCGAGGGCTGGGCGGGGAGCTGTTTTTT	CASSLKRGLGGELFF
TRBV29-1	once	TRBD2	TRBJ2-2	15	TGCAGCGTTGTGGATACCGGGGGGACCACCGGGGAGCTGTTTTTT	CSVVDTGGTTGELFF
TRBV4-2	.	.	TRBJ1-2	16	TGTGCCAGCAGCCAAGAGGTTGCGGCAGGGGTGGGAGGCTACACCTTC	CASSQEVAAGVGGYTF
TRBV7-2	.	TRBD1	TRBJ1-5	17	TGTGCCAGCAGCTTAGCTGGGACAGCTAATAGCAATCAGCCCCAGCATTTT	CASSLAGTANSNQPQHF
TRBV10-3	.	.	TRBJ2-5	14	TGTGCCATCAGTGATTCCCCAGGCCAAGAGACCCAGTACTTC	CAISDSPGQETQYF
TRBV3-1/TRBV3-2	.	TRBD1	TRBJ1-2	17	TGTGCCAGCAGCCAAGAACAGGGGGCGCCCCCTAGCTATGGCTACACCTTC	CASSQEQGAPPSYGYTF
TRBV21-1	.	.	TRBJ1-1	15	TGTGCCAGCAACGGGGGGACAGGGAGTGACACTGAAGCTTTCTTT	CASNGGTGSDTEAFF
TRBV5-1	.	TRBD1	TRBJ1-2	15	TGCGCCAGCAGCACGGGGACAGTAGCTAACTATGGCTACACCTTC	CASSTGTVANYGYTF
TRBV20-1	.	TRBD2	TRBJ2-7	14	TGCAGTGCTAGTCGGACTAGCGGGAGTTGGGAGCAGTACTTC	CSASRTSGSWEQYF
TRBV21-1	.	.	TRBJ2-2	20	TGTGCCAGCAGCAAAGCTCGGCTAGCGGACAAGAATATTAACACCGGGGAGCTGTTTTTT	CASSKARLADKNINTGELFF
TRBV10-3	.	TRBD1	TRBJ2-1	18	TGTGCCATCAGTGAGTCGGCCCCTACAGGGGGCTTAGACAATGAGCAGTTCTTC	CAISESAPTGGLDNEQFF
TRBV4-3	.	.	TRBJ2-7	13	TGCGCCAGCAGCCAAGAATACGGGAAAGAGCAGTACTTC	CASSQEYGKEQYF
TRBV7-8	.	TRBD1	TRBJ2-7	15	TGTGCCAGCAGCTTAGCGACAGGGGGGCCTTACGAGCAGTACTTC	CASSLATGGPYEQYF
TRBV4-3	.	.	TRBJ1-2	14	TGCGCCAGCAGCCAGGGGGAGGGGCGGTATGGCTACACCTTC	CASSQGEGRYGYTF
TRBV10-3	.	TRBD2	TRBJ2-1	14	TGTGCCATCAGTGAGACGGGACTAGGGGATGAGCAGTTCTTC	CAISETGLGDEQFF
TRBV29-1	once	.	TRBJ1-2	11	TGCAGCGGGGGGGCGGACTATGGCTACACCTTC	CSGGADYGYTF